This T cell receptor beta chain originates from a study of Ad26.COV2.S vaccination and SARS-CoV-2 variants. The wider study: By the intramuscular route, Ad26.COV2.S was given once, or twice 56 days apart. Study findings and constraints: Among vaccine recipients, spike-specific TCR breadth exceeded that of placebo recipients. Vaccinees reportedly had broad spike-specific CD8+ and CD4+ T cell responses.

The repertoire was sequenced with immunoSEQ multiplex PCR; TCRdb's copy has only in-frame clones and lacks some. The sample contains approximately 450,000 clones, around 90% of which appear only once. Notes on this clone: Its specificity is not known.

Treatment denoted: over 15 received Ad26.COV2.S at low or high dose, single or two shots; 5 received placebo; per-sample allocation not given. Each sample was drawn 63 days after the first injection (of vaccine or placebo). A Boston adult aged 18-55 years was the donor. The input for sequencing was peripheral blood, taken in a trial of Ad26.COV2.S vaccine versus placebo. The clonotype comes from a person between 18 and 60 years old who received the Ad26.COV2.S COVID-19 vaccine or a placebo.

The CDR3 region is CASSPPGWAGNTIYF. CDR3 sequence (DNA): TGTGCCAGTTCTCCCCCCGGGTGGGCTGGAAACACCATATATTTT. The rearrangement joins TRBV6-5 to TRBJ1-3; D gene unclear. Per germline, CDR1 MNHEY and CDR2 SVGAGI. V was cut by 9 bases and J by 2 bases, with 17 bases left in between. The CDR3 totals 15 residues.